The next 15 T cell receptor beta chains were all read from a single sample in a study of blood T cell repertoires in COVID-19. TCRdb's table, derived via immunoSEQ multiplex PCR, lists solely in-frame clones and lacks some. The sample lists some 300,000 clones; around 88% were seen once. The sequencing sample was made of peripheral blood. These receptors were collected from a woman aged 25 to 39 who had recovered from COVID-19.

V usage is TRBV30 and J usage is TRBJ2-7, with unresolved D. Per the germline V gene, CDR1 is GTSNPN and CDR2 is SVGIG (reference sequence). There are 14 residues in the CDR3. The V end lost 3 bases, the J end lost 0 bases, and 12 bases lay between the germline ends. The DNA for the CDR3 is TGTGCCTGGAGCTACTTTCCAGGCTCCTACGAGCAGTACTTC. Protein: CAWSYFPGSYEQYF.

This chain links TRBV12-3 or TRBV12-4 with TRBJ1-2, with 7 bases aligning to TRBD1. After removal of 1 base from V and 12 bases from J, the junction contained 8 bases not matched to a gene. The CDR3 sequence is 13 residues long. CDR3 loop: CASSLGLDRTHTF. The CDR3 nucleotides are TGTGCCAGCAGTTTAGGTTTGGACAGGACCCACACCTTC.

DNA for the CDR3: TGTGCCAGCAGTTACATGGACAGGGTCAATGAGCAGTTCTTC. Protein sequence: CASSYMDRVNEQFF. The chain has TRBV6-2 or TRBV6-3 and TRBJ2-1; 8 bases match TRBD1. The trim removed 2 bases at V and 6 bases at J, leaving 3 bases unmatched. Per the germline V gene, CDR1 is MNHEY and CDR2 is SVGEGT. The CDR3 is made up of 14 amino acids.

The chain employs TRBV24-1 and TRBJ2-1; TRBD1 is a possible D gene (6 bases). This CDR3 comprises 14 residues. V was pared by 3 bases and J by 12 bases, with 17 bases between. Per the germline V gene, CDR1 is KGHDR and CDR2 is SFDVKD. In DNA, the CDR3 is TGTGCCACCAGTGATCCGGGACAACTGAGTCGGCAGTTCTTC. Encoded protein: CATSDPGQLSRQFF.

This chain's CDR3 is CASSYGTSGDADTQYF. The DNA for the CDR3 is TGTGCCAGCAGTTACGGGACTAGCGGGGACGCAGATACGCAGTATTTT. The chain carries TRBV6-5 and TRBJ2-3, with TRBD2 matching 13 bases. CDR3 length: 16 amino acids. J was trimmed by 4 bases and V by 2 bases; bases with no gene match: 3. Germline CDR1 MNHEY, CDR2 SVGAGI.

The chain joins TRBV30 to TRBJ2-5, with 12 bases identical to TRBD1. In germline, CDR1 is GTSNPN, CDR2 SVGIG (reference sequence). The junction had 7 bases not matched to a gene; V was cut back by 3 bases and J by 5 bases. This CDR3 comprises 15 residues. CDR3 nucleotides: TGTGCCTGGAGCTGGGGACAGGGGGCGATGGAGACCCAGTACTTC. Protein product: CAWSWGQGAMETQYF.

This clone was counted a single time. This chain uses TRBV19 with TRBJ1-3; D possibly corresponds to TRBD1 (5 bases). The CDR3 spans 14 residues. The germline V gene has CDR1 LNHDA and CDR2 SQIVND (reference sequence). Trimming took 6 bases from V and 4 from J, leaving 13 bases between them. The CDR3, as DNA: TGTGCCAGTAGCCCATGGGGCAGCGGAAACACCATATATTTT. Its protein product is CASSPWGSGNTIYF.

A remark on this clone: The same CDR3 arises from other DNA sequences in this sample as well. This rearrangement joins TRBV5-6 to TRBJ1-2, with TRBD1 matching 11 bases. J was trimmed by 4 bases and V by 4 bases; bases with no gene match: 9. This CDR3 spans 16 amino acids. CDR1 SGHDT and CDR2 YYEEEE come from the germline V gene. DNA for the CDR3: TGTGCCAGCAGCCCGGACAGGGGGCGTCCACCCTATGGCTACACCTTC. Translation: CASSPDRGRPPYGYTF. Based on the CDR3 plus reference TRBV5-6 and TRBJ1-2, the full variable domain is DAGVTQSPTHLIKTRGQQVTLRCSPKSGHDTVSWYQQALGQGPQFIFQYYEEEERQRGNFPDRFSGHQFPNYSSELNVNALLLGDSALYLCASSPDRGRPPYGYTFGSGTRLTVV.

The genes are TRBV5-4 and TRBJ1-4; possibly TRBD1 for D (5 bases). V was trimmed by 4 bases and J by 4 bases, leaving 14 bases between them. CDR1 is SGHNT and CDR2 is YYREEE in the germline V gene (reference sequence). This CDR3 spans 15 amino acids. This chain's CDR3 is CASSPEYDSNEKLFF. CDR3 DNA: TGTGCCAGCAGCCCTGAATACGACAGTAATGAAAAACTGTTTTTT. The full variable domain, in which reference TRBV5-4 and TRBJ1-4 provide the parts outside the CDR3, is ETGVTQSPTHLIKTRGQQVTLRCSSQSGHNTVSWYQQALGQGPQFIFQYYREEENGRGNFPPRFSGLQFPNYSSELNVNALELDDSALYLCASSPEYDSNEKLFFGSGTQLSVL.

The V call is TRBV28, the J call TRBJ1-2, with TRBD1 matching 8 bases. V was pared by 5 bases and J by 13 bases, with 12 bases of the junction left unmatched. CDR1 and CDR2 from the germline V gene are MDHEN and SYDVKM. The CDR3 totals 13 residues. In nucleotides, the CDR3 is TGTGCCAGCAGTGGGGGACAGGACTATGGTTCCACCTTC. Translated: CASSGGQDYGSTF.

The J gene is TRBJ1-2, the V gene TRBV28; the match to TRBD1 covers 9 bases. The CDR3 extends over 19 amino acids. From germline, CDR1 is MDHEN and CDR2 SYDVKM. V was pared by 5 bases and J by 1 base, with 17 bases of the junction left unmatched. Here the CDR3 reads CASSGKIDPRDRVNYGYTF. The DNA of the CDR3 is TGTGCCAGCAGTGGGAAAATCGATCCGCGGGACAGGGTTAACTATGGCTACACCTTC.

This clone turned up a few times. The CDR3 DNA reads TGTGCCAGCAGCCCTGGGACAGGGAACACCGGGGAGCTGTTTTTT. Translation: CASSPGTGNTGELFF. The chain links TRBV11-1 to TRBJ2-2; 8 bases align to TRBD1. The CDR3 extends over 15 amino acids. Germline CDR1 reads SGHAT; CDR2 reads FQDESV (reference sequence). With 5 bases clipped from V and 1 base from J, the junction kept 3 bases outside the gene matches.

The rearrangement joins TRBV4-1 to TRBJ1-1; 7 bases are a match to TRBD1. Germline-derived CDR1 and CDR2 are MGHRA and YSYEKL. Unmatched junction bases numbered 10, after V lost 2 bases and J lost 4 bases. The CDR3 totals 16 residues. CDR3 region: CASSQHPEGAGTEAFF. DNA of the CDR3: TGCGCCAGCAGCCAACATCCCGAGGGGGCGGGCACTGAAGCTTTCTTT.

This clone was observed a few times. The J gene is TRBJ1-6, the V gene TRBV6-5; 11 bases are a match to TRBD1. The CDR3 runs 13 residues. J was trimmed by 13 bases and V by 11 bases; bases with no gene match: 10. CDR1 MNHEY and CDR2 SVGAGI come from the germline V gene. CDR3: CAGVPGQGGPLHF. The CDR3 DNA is TGTGCCGGCGTTCCGGGACAGGGGGGTCCCCTCCACTTT.

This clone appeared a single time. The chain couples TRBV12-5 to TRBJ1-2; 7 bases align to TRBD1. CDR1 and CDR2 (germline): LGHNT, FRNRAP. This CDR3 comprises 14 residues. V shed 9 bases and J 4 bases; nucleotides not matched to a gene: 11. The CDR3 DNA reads TGTGCTAGCCTTAAAAACAGGGGCCGCTATGGCTACACCTTC. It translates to CASLKNRGRYGYTF.